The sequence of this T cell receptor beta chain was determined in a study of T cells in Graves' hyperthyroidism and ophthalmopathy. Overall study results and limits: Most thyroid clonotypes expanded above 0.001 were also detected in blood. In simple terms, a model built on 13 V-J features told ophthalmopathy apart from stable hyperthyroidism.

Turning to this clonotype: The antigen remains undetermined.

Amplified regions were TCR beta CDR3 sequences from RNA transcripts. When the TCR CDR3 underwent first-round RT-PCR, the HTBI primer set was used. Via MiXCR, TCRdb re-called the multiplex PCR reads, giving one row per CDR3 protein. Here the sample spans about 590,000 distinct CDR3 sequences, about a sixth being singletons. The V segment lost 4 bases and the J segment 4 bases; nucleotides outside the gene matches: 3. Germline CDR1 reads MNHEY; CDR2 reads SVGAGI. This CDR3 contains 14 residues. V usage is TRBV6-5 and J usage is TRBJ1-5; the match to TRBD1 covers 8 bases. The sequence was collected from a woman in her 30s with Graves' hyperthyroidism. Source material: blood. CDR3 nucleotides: TGTGCCAGCAGTTTACAGGGGGTAAATCAGCCCCAGCATTTT. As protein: CASSLQGVNQPQHF.